This entry is about one TCR beta chain. Its antigen is not identified. TCRdb fed the 5' RACE reads into MiXCR, producing one record per CDR3 protein. The sample shows hundreds of thousands of distinct CDR3 sequences, roughly 20% of them seen only once. The data were obtained in a study of CD8 T cells in ankylosing spondylitis. Study conclusions and caveats: As reported, disease-linked clones showed significant enrichment in matched ankylosing spondylitis synovial fluid.

This receptor was taken from a male donor with ankylosing spondylitis or in good health (not recorded which). The sample consisted of blood, either unsorted or a sorted T cell fraction (not recorded which).

CDR3 region: CASSPPDRVRDTQYF. The CDR3 bases are TGTGCCAGCTCACCACCGGACAGGGTTAGAGATACGCAGTATTTT. V and J are TRBV18 and TRBJ2-3; 8 nucleotides line up with TRBD1. The J segment lost 5 bases and the V segment lost 0 bases, leaving 4 bases of the junction unmatched. Germline CDR1 and CDR2: KGHSH and LQKENI. This CDR3 is 15 amino acids long.